The TCR beta chain under discussion was sequenced for a study of cytomegalovirus exposure and HLA in healthy donors. With respect to this clone: The sample carries other DNA sequences with the same CDR3.

Germline values: CDR1 LNHDA, CDR2 SQIVND (reference sequence). Trimming left V 1 base short and J 5 bases short, with 5 bases between. This CDR3 spans 12 amino acids. This PCR relied on a set of 60 Vbeta primers and 13 Jbeta primers. TCRdb keeps only in-frame clones here, not all; method: immunoSEQ multiplex PCR. The sample carries approximately 200,000 clones, roughly 80% recorded once. The rearrangement joins TRBV19 to TRBJ1-1; no clear D gene. The sequence was obtained from a girl aged 2-10 years in good health and CMV-seronegative. Input material: PBMCs. The CDR3 loop is CASSIGSTEAFF. CDR3 nucleotide sequence: TGTGCCAGTAGTATAGGCAGTACTGAAGCTTTCTTT.